This T cell receptor (beta chain) is drawn from a study of human T cells and chemical hapten exposure. Turning to the study itself: Upper inner arm skin measuring about 2 cm by about 2 cm received 2% DPC for sensitization. General study points: The number of TCRs above 1 in 1000 frequency did not change after DPC sensitization.

The V gene lost 7 bases and the J gene lost 0 bases, with 10 bases spanning the gap. Per the germline V gene, CDR1 is SNHLY and CDR2 is FYNNEI. The CDR3 covers 14 residues. As for time point: pre-sensitization, week 0. Documented treatment: therapeutic diphenylcyclopropenone sensitization with weekly scalp DPC. Blood sampling occurred before each patch-test application. Per the original data handling: Ranging from roughly 20,000 to 750,000, TCR counts per sample had a median value of roughly 96,000. MiXCR, applied by TCRdb to the RACE reads, yields one record per CDR3 protein. None of the V and J calls come from the authors' own analysis; TCRdb made them. The data contain about 98,000 distinct CDR3 sequences, 9.5% to 14% of them singletons. The table lists this clonotype with many counts. The antigen is undetermined.

The chain employs TRBV2 and TRBJ1-3; D not resolved. Specimen: whole blood, collected in connection with sensitization to the hapten diphenylcyclopropenone (DPC). This TCR was recovered from an older woman with alopecia areata. Some clones in this sample may be carry-over from other donors' samples. The CDR3 reads CASTQQSSGNTIYF. In nucleotides, the CDR3 is TGTGCCAGCACCCAGCAAAGCTCTGGAAACACCATATATTTT. Supplemented by reference TRBV2 and TRBJ1-3, the full variable domain reads EPEVTQTPSHQVTQMGQEVILRCVPISNHLYFYWYRQILGQKVEFLVSFYNNEISEKSEIFDDQFSVERPDGSNFTLKIRSTKLEDSAMYFCASTQQSSGNTIYFGEGSWLTVV.